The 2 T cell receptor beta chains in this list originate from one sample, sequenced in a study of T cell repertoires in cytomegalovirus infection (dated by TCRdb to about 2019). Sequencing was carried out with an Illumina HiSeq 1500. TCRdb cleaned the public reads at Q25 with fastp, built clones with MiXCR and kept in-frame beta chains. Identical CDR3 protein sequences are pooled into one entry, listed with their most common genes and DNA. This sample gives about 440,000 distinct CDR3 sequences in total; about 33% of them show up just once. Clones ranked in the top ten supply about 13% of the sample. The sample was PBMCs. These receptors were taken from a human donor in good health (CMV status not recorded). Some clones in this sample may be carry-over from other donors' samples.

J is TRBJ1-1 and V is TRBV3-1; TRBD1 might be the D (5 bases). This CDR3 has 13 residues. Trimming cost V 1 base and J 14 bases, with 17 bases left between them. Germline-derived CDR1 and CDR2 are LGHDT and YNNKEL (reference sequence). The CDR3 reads CASSQVGGAGTFF. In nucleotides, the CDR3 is TGTGCCAGCAGCCAAGTTGGTGGGGCAGGTACCTTCTTT.

CDR3 nucleotide sequence: TGTGCCAGCAGCGTACTGCCCAGGGGTAGTAATCAGCCCCAGCATTTT. Translation: CASSVLPRGSNQPQHF. J is TRBJ1-5 and V is TRBV7-8; TRBD1 might be the D (6 bases). Germline V lookup: CDR1 SGHVS, CDR2 FQNEAQ. V lost 5 bases, J lost 4 bases, and 18 bases lay in between. The CDR3 has 16 residues. The whole variable domain, filled in from reference TRBV7-8 and TRBJ1-5, reads GAGVSQSPRYKVAKRGQDVALRCDPISGHVSLFWYQQALGQGPEFLTYFQNEAQLDKSGLPSDRFFAERPEGSVSTLKIQRTQQEDSAVYLCASSVLPRGSNQPQHFGDGTRLSIL.